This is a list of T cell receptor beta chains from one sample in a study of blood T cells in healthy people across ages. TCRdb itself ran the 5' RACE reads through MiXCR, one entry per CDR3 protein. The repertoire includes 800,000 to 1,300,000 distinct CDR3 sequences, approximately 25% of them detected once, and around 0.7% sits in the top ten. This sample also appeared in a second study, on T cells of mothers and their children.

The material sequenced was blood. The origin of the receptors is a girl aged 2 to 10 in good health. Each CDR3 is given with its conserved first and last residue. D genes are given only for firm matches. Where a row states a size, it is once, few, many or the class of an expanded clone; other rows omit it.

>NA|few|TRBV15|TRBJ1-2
CATTRGDSGDYGYTF
TGTGCCACCACCCGGGGGGATAGTGGGGACTATGGCTACACCTTC
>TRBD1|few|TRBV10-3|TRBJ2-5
CAISHNRGETQYF
TGTGCCATCAGCCATAACAGGGGAGAGACCCAGTACTTC
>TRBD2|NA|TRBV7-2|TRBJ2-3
CASSPPGLAGALVTDAQYF
TGTGCCAGCAGCCCACCGGGACTAGCGGGGGCACTCGTCACAGATGCGCAGTATTTT
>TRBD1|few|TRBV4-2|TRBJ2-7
CASSNDRGIEQYF
TGTGCCAGCAGCAACGACAGGGGCATCGAGCAGTACTTC
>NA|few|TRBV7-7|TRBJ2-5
CASSRIQGRQETQYF
TGTGCTAGCAGCCGGATACAGGGCCGTCAAGAGACCCAGTACTTC
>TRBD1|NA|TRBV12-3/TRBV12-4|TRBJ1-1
CASSLYALGQGATEAFF
TGTGCCAGCAGTTTGTATGCTTTGGGACAGGGGGCAACTGAAGCTTTCTTT
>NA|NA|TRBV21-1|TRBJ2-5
CASSGTSGDRVTQYF
TGTGCCAGCTCCGGGACTAGCGGGGATAGGGTGACCCAGTACTTC
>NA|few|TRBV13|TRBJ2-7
CASSSGRGTLSYEQYF
TGTGCCAGCAGCTCAGGTAGGGGGACACTCTCCTACGAGCAGTACTTC
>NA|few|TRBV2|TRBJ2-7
CASSEVVAEQYF
TGTGCCAGCAGTGAAGTGGTCGCCGAGCAGTACTTC
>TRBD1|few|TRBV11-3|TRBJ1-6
CASSPGQADSPLHF
TGTGCCAGCAGCCCGGGACAGGCAGATTCACCCCTCCACTTT
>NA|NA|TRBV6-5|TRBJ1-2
CASSYSSREDYGYTF
TGTGCCAGCAGTTACTCGAGCAGGGAGGACTATGGCTACACCTTC
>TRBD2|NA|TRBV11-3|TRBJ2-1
CASSPVTSGGATEQFF
TGTGCCAGCAGCCCCGTGACGAGCGGGGGGGCAACTGAGCAGTTCTTC
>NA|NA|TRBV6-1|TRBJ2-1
CASSEMGEQFF
TGTGCCAGCAGTGAAATGGGTGAGCAGTTCTTC
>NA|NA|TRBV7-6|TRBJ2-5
CASSLDWTGETQYF
TGTGCCAGCAGCTTAGACTGGACTGGGGAGACCCAGTACTTC
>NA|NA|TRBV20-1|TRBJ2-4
CSARGFGIQYF
TGCAGTGCTAGAGGGTTTGGCATTCAGTACTTC
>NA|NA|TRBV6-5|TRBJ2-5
CASSYSMWSSVETQYF
TGTGCCAGCAGTTACTCGATGTGGTCGAGTGTGGAGACCCAGTACTTC
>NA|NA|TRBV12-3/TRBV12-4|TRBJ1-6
CASSLTAGDHGSPLHF
TGTGCCAGCAGTTTAACCGCGGGGGACCATGGTTCACCCCTCCACTTT
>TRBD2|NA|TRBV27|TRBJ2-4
CASSVTSGSLIQYF
TGTGCCAGCAGTGTTACTAGCGGGAGTCTCATTCAGTACTTC
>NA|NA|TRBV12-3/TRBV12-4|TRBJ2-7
CASSSPGPVCF
TGTGCCAGCAGTTCCCCGGGACCCGTTTGCTTC
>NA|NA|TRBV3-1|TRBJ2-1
CASSHPTSPYNEQFF
TGTGCCAGCAGCCATCCCACTAGCCCGTACAATGAGCAGTTCTTC
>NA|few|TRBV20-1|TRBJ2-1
CSARDLGAIEQFF
TGCAGTGCTAGAGATCTAGGGGCAATTGAGCAGTTCTTC
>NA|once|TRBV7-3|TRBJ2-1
CASIPWTFSYNEQFF
TGTGCCAGCATCCCGTGGACGTTTTCCTACAATGAGCAGTTCTTC